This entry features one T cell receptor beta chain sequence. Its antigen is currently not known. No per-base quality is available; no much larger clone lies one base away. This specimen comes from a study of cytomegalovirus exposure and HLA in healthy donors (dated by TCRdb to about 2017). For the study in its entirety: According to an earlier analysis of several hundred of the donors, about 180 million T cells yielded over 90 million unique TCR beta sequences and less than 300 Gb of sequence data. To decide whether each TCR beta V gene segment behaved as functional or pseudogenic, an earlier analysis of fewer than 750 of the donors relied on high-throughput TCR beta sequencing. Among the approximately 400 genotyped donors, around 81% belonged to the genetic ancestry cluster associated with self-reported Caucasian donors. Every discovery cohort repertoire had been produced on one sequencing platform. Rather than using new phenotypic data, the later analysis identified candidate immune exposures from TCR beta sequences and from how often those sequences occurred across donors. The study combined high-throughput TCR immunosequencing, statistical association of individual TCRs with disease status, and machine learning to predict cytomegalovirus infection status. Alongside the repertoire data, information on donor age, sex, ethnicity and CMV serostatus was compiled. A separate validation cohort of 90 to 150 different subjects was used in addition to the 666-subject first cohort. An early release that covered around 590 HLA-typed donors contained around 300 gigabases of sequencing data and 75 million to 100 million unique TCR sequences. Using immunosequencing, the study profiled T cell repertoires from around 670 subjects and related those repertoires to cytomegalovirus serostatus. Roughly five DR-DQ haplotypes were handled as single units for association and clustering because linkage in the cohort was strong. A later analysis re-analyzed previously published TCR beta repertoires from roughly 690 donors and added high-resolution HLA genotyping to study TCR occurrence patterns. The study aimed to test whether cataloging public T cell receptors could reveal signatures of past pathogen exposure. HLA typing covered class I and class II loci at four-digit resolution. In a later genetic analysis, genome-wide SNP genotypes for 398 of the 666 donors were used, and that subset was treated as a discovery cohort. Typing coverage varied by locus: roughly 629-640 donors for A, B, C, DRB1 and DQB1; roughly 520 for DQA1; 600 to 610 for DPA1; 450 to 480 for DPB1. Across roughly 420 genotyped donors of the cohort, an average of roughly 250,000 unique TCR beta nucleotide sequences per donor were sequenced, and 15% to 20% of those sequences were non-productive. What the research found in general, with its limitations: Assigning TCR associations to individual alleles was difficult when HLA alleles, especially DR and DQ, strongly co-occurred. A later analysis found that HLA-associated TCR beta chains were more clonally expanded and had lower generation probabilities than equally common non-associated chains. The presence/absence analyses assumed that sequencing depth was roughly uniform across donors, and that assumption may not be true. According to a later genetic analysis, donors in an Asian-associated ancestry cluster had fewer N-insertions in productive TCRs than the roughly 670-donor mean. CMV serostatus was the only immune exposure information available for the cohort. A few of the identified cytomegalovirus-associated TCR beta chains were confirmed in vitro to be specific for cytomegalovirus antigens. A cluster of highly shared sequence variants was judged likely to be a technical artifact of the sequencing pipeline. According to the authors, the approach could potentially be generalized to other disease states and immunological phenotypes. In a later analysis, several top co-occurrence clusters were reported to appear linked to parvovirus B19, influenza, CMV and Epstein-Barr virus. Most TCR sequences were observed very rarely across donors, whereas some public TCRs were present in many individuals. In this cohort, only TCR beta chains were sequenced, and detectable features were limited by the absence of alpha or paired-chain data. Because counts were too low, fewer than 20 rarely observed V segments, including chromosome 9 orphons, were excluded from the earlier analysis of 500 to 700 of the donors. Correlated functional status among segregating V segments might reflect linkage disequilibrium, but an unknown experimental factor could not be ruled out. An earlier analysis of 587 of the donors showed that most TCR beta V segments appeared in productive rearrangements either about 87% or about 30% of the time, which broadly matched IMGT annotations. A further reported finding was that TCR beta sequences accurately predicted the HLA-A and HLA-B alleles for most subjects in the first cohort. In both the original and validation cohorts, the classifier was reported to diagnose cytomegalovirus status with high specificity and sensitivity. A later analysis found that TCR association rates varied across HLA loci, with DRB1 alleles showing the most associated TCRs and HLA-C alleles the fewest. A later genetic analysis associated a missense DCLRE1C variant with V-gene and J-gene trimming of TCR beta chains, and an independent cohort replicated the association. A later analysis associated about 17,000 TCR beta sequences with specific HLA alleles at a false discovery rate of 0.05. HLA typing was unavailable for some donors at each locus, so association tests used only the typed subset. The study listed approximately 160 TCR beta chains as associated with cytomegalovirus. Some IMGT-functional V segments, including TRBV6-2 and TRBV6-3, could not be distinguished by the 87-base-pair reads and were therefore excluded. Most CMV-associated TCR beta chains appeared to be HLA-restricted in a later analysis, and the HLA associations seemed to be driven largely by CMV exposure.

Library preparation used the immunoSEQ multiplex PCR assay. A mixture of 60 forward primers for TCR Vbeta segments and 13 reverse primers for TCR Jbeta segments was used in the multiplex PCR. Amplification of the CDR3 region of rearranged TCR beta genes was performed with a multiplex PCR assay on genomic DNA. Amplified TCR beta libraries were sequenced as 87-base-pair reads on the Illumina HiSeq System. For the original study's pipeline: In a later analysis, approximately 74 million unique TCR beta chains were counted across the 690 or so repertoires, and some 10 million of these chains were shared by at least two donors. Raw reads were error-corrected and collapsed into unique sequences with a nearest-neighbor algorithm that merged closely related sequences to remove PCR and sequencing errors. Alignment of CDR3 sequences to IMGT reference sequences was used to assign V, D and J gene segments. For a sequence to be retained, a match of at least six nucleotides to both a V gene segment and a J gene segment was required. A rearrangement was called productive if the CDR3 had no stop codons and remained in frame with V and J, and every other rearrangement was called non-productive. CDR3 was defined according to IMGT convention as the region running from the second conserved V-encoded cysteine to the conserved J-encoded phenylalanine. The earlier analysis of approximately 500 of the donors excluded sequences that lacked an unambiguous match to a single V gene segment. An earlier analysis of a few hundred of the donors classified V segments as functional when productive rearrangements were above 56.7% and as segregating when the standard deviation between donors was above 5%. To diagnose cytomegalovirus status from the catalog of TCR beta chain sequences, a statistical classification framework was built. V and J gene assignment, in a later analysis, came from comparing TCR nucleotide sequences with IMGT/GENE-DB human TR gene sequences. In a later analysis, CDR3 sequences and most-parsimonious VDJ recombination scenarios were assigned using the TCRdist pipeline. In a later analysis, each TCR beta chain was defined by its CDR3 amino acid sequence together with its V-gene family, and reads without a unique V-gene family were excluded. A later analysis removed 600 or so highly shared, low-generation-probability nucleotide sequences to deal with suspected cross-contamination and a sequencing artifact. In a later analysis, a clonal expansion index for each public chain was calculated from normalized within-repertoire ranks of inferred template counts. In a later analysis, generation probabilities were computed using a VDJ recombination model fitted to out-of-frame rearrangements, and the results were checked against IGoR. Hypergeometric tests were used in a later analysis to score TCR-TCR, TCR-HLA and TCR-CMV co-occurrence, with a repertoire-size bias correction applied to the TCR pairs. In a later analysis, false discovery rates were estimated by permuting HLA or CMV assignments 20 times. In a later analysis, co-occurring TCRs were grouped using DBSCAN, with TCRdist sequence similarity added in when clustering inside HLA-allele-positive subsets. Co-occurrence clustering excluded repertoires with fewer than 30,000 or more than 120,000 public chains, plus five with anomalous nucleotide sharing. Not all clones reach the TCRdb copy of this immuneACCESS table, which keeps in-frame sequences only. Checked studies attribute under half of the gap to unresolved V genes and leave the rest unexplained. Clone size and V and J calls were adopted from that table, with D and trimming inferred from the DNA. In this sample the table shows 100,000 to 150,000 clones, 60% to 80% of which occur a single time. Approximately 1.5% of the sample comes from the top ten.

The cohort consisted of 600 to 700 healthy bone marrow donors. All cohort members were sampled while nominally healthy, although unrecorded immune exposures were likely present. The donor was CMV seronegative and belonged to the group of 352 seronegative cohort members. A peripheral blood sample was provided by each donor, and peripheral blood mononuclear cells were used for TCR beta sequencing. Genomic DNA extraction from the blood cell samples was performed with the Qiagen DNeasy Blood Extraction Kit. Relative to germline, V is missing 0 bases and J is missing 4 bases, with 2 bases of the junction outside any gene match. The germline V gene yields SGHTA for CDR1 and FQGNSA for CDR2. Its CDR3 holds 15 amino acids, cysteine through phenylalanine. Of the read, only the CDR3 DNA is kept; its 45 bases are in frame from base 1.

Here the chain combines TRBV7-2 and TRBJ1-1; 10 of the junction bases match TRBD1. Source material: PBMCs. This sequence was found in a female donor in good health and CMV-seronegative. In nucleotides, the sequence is TGTGCCAGCAGCTTAGCTGGACAGGGGGGCACTGAAGCTTTCTTT. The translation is CASSLAGQGGTEAFF.